The 23 T cell receptor beta chains reported below all come from one sample, sequenced in a study of blood T cells in healthy people across ages. A second roughly 6 to 12 cycle PCR used barcoded and J-beta primers. TCRdb re-analysed the 5' RACE reads in MiXCR, keeping a single row per CDR3 protein. In the table there are hundreds of thousands of distinct CDR3 sequences, approximately 29% of which are singletons. Sequencing was done on a sample of blood. These receptors were taken from a woman aged 80 or over in good health.

This clonotype was detected many times. V is TRBV7-8 and J is TRBJ2-5; TRBD1 agrees at 7 bases. Trimming cost V 2 bases and J 5 bases; bases outside gene matches: 8. Germline V gene sequence: CDR1 SGHVS, CDR2 FQNEAQ. The CDR3 spans 15 residues. CDR3 protein: CASSLRTGHGETQYF. Here the CDR3 DNA reads TGTGCCAGCAGCTTAAGGACAGGACATGGGGAGACCCAGTACTTC.

This clonotype showed up many times. The chain links TRBV5-6 to TRBJ2-5, with D possibly matching TRBD2 (6 bases). Germline values: CDR1 SGHDT, CDR2 YYEEEE. The CDR3 sequence is 14 residues long. V was shortened by 3 bases and J by 1 base, with 10 bases between the two germline ends. CDR3 residues: CASSWGVFQETQYF. In DNA, the CDR3 is TGTGCCAGCAGCTGGGGGGTGTTCCAAGAGACCCAGTACTTC.

This clonotype has a handful of counts. The rearrangement joins TRBV14 to TRBJ1-5; weak D call: TRBD1 (5 bases). There are 14 residues in the CDR3. The V gene's germline CDR1 is SGHDN and CDR2 FVKESK. V shed 2 bases and J shed 7 bases, with 12 bases lying between them. The CDR3 reads CASSQLGVSQPQHF. CDR3 nucleotide sequence: TGTGCCAGCAGCCAATTGGGGGTCAGCCAGCCCCAGCATTTT. The variable domain in full, completed from reference TRBV14 and TRBJ1-5, reads EAGVTQFPSHSVIEKGQTVTLRCDPISGHDNLYWYRRVMGKEIKFLLHFVKESKQDESGMPNNRFLAERTGGTYSTLKVQPAELEDSGVYFCASSQLGVSQPQHFGDGTRLSIL.

This clonotype was observed a few times. The chain recombines TRBV6-1 with TRBJ2-7, with unresolved D. The germline CDR1 and CDR2 sequences are MNHNS and SASEGT. This CDR3 has 15 amino acids. The V end lost 0 bases, the J end lost 6 bases, and 15 bases lay between the germline ends. The CDR3 spells CASSEARLGWGEQYF. In DNA, the CDR3 is TGTGCCAGCAGTGAAGCCCGACTGGGCTGGGGCGAGCAGTACTTC.

A word on this clonotype: Possible read error: a much larger clone is one base away. This chain connects TRBV29-1 to TRBJ2-1; 8 bases agree with TRBD2. J gave up 6 bases and V 8 bases, and 12 bases lay outside the gene matches. Per the germline V gene, CDR1 is SQVTM and CDR2 is ANQGSEA. CDR3 size: 14 residues. CDR3 protein: CSLLRGGPSNEQFF. CDR3 nucleotide sequence: TGCAGCCTATTACGGGGGGGCCCTAGCAATGAGCAGTTCTTC.

The rearrangement links TRBV20-1 to TRBJ1-1, with D hard to call. The germline CDR1 and CDR2 sequences are DFQATT and SNEGSKA (reference sequence). Trimming pared 7 bases from V and 4 bases from J, leaving 13 bases between. The CDR3 is 12 residues long. DNA for the CDR3: TGCAGTGTGGAGCATTCAGGCACTGAAGCTTTCTTT. Translating it yields CSVEHSGTEAFF.

In its sample, this clonotype was seen many times. This chain connects TRBV20-1 to TRBJ2-3; TRBD1 might be the D (6 bases). The CDR3 totals 13 residues. V dropped 0 bases and J dropped 5 bases, with 9 bases sitting between them. CDR1 DFQATT and CDR2 SNEGSKA come from the germline V gene (reference sequence). CDR3 in amino acids: CSARDRGKDTQYF. CDR3 DNA sequence: TGCAGTGCTAGAGATAGGGGGAAAGATACGCAGTATTTT.

A word on this clonotype: A much more abundant neighbour one base away suggests this may be a read error. V is TRBV20-1 and J is TRBJ2-5; TRBD2 might be the D (7 bases). This CDR3 has 12 residues. Germline V gives CDR1 DFQATT, CDR2 SNEGSKA (reference sequence). The V end lost 5 bases, the J end lost 7 bases, and 14 bases lay between the germline ends. The CDR3 DNA reads TGCAGTGCTGGGGGGGCCGGGGGGACCCAGTACTTC. Residues: CSAGGAGGTQYF.

This clonotype occurred many times. The chain combines TRBV5-5 with TRBJ2-7, with 8 bases that match TRBD2. V lost 0 bases to trimming and J lost 5 bases; unmatched junction nucleotides: 10. The CDR3 is made up of 16 amino acids. Germline loops: CDR1 SGHKS, CDR2 YYEKEE (reference sequence). CDR3 sequence: CASSLVRGAGLDEQYF. The CDR3 DNA sequence: TGTGCCAGCAGCTTGGTGCGGGGGGCAGGATTGGACGAGCAGTACTTC.

The CDR3: CSARDLPGQGNADTQYF. The CDR3 bases are TGCAGTGCTAGAGACCTTCCGGGACAGGGCAATGCAGATACGCAGTATTTT. This chain links TRBV20-1 with TRBJ2-3; 9 nucleotides align to TRBD1. The V gene's germline CDR1 is DFQATT and CDR2 SNEGSKA (reference sequence). V lost 0 bases to trimming and J lost 4 bases; unmatched junction nucleotides: 11. The CDR3 extends over 17 amino acids.

The table lists this clonotype with many counts. This chain connects TRBV4-3 to TRBJ2-1; 15 bases fit TRBD2. V shed 6 bases, J shed 9 bases, and the junction held 3 bases outside the gene matches. This CDR3 comprises 14 residues. Germline-derived CDR1 and CDR2 are LGHNA and YSLEER. CDR3 nucleotides: TGCGCCAGCAGGGGGACTAGCGGGGGGTCTGAGCAGTTCTTC. Translating it yields CASRGTSGGSEQFF.

This clonotype turned up a few times. The CDR3 region is CASSGPGQGYQPQHF. The DNA for the CDR3 is TGTGCCAGCAGTGGGCCGGGACAGGGGTATCAGCCCCAGCATTTT. The rearrangement uses TRBV2 and TRBJ1-5; TRBD1 matches at 10 bases. The CDR3 has 15 amino acids. V gave up 4 bases and J gave up 5 bases; unmatched junction bases: 5. The germline V gene encodes CDR1 SNHLY and CDR2 FYNNEI.

This clonotype turned up a few times. V usage is TRBV6-6 and J usage is TRBJ1-5; D is uncertain. The germline V gene has CDR1 MNHNY and CDR2 SVGAGI (reference sequence). V was clipped by 2 bases and J by 5 bases, with 16 bases between them. The CDR3 consists of 16 residues. CDR3 DNA sequence: TGTGCCAGCAGTTACCATACGACGGTGCCAGATCAGCCCCAGCATTTT. Translating it yields CASSYHTTVPDQPQHF.

In the case of this clonotype: This may come from a read error, since a much larger clone is one base off. The rearrangement joins TRBV28 to TRBJ1-2; weak D call: TRBD1 (6 bases). The CDR3 is 14 residues long. The germline V and J ends were trimmed by 6 bases and 8 bases, with 19 bases remaining between them. Per the germline V gene, CDR1 is MDHEN and CDR2 is SYDVKM. The CDR3 region is CASSKGDGGRGYTF. CDR3 coding DNA: TGTGCCAGCAGCAAAGGGGACGGGGGGCGGGGCTACACCTTC.

With respect to this clonotype: At one end, the junction sequence differs from germline, possibly due to a read error. The chain carries TRBV6-4 and TRBJ2-1, with D unresolved. The CDR3 spans 12 residues. From germline, CDR1 is MRHNA and CDR2 SNTAGT. CDR3 region: CTSSPSYNEQFF. CDR3 in DNA: TGTACCAGCAGCCCCTCCTACAATGAGCAGTTCTTC.

In this sample, this clonotype turned up many times. V gene TRBV12-3 or TRBV12-4 combines with J gene TRBJ2-7; D remains ambiguous. CDR3 length equals 12 residues. Trimming stripped 6 bases from V and 2 bases from J, with 8 bases between. In nucleotides, the CDR3 is TGTGCCAGCAGCTTGGGGACCTACGAGCAGTACTTC. Residues: CASSLGTYEQYF.

This chain joins TRBV4-2 and TRBJ2-3; 8 bases map to TRBD2. The CDR3 is made up of 18 amino acids. CDR1 and CDR2 from the germline V gene are LGHNA and YNFKEQ. The V gene end was trimmed by 0 bases and the J gene end by 0 bases; junction bases not matched to a gene: 8. CDR3 loop: CASSQEALVAGSTDTQYF. The CDR3 DNA is TGTGCCAGCAGCCAAGAAGCTTTGGTAGCGGGAAGCACAGATACGCAGTATTTT.

This clonotype has at least ten counts. V and J are TRBV7-9 and TRBJ1-1; TRBD1 matches at 8 bases. Trimming removed 4 bases from V and 6 bases from J; junction bases left unmatched: 16. Germline V gene lookup returns CDR1 SEHNR and CDR2 FQNEAQ (reference sequence). CDR3 length equals 17 residues. The CDR3 nucleotides are TGTGCCAGCAGCTCCCACGACATACAGGGGGTGAGGGCTGAAGCTTTCTTT. It is translated as CASSSHDIQGVRAEAFF.

The chain employs TRBV28 and TRBJ1-6; 8 bases map to TRBD1. In germline, CDR1 is MDHEN, CDR2 SYDVKM. With 2 bases clipped from V and 0 bases from J, the junction kept 6 bases outside the gene matches. There are 18 residues in the CDR3. As DNA, the CDR3 is TGTGCCAGCAGTTTACCGACAGGGGTCAGCTCCTATAATTCACCCCTCCACTTT. Translated: CASSLPTGVSSYNSPLHF.

This clonotype appeared a few times. The gene calls are TRBV20-1 and TRBJ1-4; D is ambiguous. The germline V gene encodes CDR1 DFQATT and CDR2 SNEGSKA (reference sequence). The CDR3 extends over 14 amino acids. V shed 5 bases and J shed 7 bases, with 17 bases lying between them. CDR3 sequence: CSARPGREPEKLFF. CDR3 in DNA: TGCAGTGCTCGTCCCGGGAGGGAACCTGAAAAACTGTTTTTT.

The V and J genes are TRBV20-1 and TRBJ2-5, with D maybe TRBD1 (6 bases). CDR1 is DFQATT, CDR2 SNEGSKA, per germline (reference sequence). V was clipped by 6 bases and J by 5 bases, with 19 bases between them. The CDR3 runs to 14 residues. The CDR3: CSATPIQRGETQYF. DNA for the CDR3: TGCAGTGCGACCCCGATTCAAAGGGGGGAGACCCAGTACTTC.

This clonotype was detected many times. The chain employs TRBV4-3 and TRBJ1-1; the match to TRBD1 covers 7 bases. Germline CDR1 LGHNA, CDR2 YSLEER. This CDR3 is 14 amino acids long. V lost 1 base to trimming and J lost 9 bases; unmatched junction nucleotides: 8. CDR3: CASSQGGTAEKAFF. The CDR3, as DNA: TGCGCCAGCAGCCAAGGGGGGACAGCCGAAAAAGCTTTCTTT.

This clonotype came up a few times. The CDR3 here is CASSLPTSGGAEEQFF. As DNA, the CDR3 is TGTGCCAGCAGCCTACCGACTAGCGGGGGGGCCGAGGAGCAGTTCTTC. The rearrangement links TRBV6-2 or TRBV6-3 to TRBJ2-1; TRBD2 aligns across 14 bases. V was pared by 6 bases and J by 10 bases, with 11 bases of the junction left unmatched. The CDR3 runs to 16 residues. The germline gives CDR1 MNHEY, CDR2 SVGEGT.